These 10 T cell receptor beta chains originate from one sample sequenced in a study of blood T cell repertoires in COVID-19. Data came from immunoSEQ multiplex PCR; TCRdb stores just in-frame clones and leaves some out. This repertoire shows approximately 180,000 clones, roughly 87% found once; its top ten account for 1.5% to 2%. Material: peripheral blood. Receptors were obtained from a woman between 45 and 65 years old with acute or convalescent COVID-19.

V usage is TRBV5-4 and J usage is TRBJ2-2, with D possibly TRBD1 on 6 matching bases. The germline V gene encodes CDR1 SGHNT and CDR2 YYREEE (reference sequence). The CDR3 runs 15 residues. V lost 3 bases and J lost 1, with 10 bases in between. CDR3 nucleotide sequence: TGTGCCAGCAGCTCGGGACACATGAACACCGGGGAGCTGTTTTTT. Translation gives CASSSGHMNTGELFF.

The gene calls are TRBV24-1 and TRBJ1-1; 11 bases are shared with TRBD1. With 8 bases clipped from V and 2 bases from J, the junction kept 3 bases outside the gene matches. CDR3 length: 14 amino acids. Germline CDR1 and CDR2: KGHDR and SFDVKD. CDR3 residues: CATKGTGGNTEAFF. The CDR3 bases are TGTGCCACCAAGGGGACAGGGGGTAACACTGAAGCTTTCTTT.

J is TRBJ1-2 and V is TRBV29-1; TRBD1 matches 7 bases. The length of the CDR3 is 12 residues. Trimming at V came to 5 bases and at J to 5 bases, leaving 5 bases not matched to a gene. CDR1 and CDR2 from the germline V gene are SQVTM and ANQGSEA. The CDR3 coding sequence is TGCAGCGTTTCAACAGGGGAATATGGCTACACCTTC. Residues: CSVSTGEYGYTF. Complete variable domain (other parts from reference TRBV29-1 and TRBJ1-2): SAVISQKPSRDICQRGTSLTIQCQVDSQVTMMFWYRQQPGQSLTLIATANQGSEATYESGFVIDKFPISRPNLTFSTLTVSNMSPEDSSIYLCSVSTGEYGYTFGSGTRLTVV.

This chain connects TRBV7-6 to TRBJ2-2; 9 bases agree with TRBD2. V gave up 5 bases and J gave up 6 bases; unmatched junction bases: 4. Germline values: CDR1 SGHVS, CDR2 FNYEAQ. The CDR3 runs 14 residues. DNA of the CDR3: TGTGCCAGCAGCCTCCGGACTAGCGCCGGGGAGCTGTTTTTT. As protein: CASSLRTSAGELFF.

V is TRBV7-3 and J is TRBJ2-3, with 9 bases lining up with TRBD2. The CDR3 runs 16 residues. V was clipped by 2 bases and J by 5 bases; unmatched bases: 8. CDR1 and CDR2 from the germline V gene are SGHTA and FQGTGA. CDR3: CASSLFQAGGGDTQYF. CDR3 DNA: TGTGCCAGCAGCTTATTCCAAGCGGGGGGCGGAGATACGCAGTATTTT. The variable domain in full, completed from reference TRBV7-3 and TRBJ2-3, reads GAGVSQTPSNKVTEKGKYVELRCDPISGHTALYWYRQSLGQGPEFLIYFQGTGAADDSGLPNDRFFAVRPEGSVSTLKIQRTERGDSAVYLCASSLFQAGGGDTQYFGPGTRLTVL.

A few counts support this clone. The rearrangement links TRBV3-1 (or the pseudogene TRBV3-2) to TRBJ1-2; 7 positions agree with TRBD1. Germline V gene sequence: CDR1 LGHDT, CDR2 YNNKEL (reference sequence). J gave up 1 base and V 1 base, and 12 bases lay outside the gene matches. The CDR3 totals 18 residues. The CDR3 loop reads CASSQVAMPGQNNYGYTF. For the CDR3, the DNA is TGTGCCAGCAGCCAAGTCGCGATGCCGGGACAGAATAACTATGGCTACACCTTC.

DNA for the CDR3: TGTGCCAGCAGCACTCCGGCGGGGAGTTTGGGCACTGAAGCTTTCTTT. Translating it yields CASSTPAGSLGTEAFF. The V call is TRBV14, the J call TRBJ1-1, with no clear D. The CDR3 covers 16 residues. V lost 5 bases and J 4 bases, leaving 20 bases between the germline ends. The germline V gene encodes CDR1 SGHDN and CDR2 FVKESK. The full variable domain, its missing parts supplied by reference TRBV14 and TRBJ1-1, is EAGVTQFPSHSVIEKGQTVTLRCDPISGHDNLYWYRRVMGKEIKFLLHFVKESKQDESGMPNNRFLAERTGGTYSTLKVQPAELEDSGVYFCASSTPAGSLGTEAFFGQGTRLTVV.

The V gene is TRBV5-1, the J gene TRBJ1-2; D perhaps matches TRBD1 (5 bases). Looked up from germline, CDR1 is SGHRS and CDR2 is YFSETQ. This CDR3 is built from 16 residues. V gave up 4 bases and J gave up 3 bases, with 19 bases separating them. The CDR3 loop reads CASSLVGPETDYGYTF. Written as DNA, the CDR3 is TGCGCCAGCAGCCTGGTAGGTCCCGAGACAGACTATGGCTACACCTTC.

The gene calls are TRBV29-1 and TRBJ2-7; TRBD2 agrees at 8 bases. The CDR3 covers 12 residues. After removal of 2 bases from V and 7 bases from J, the junction contained 4 bases not matched to a gene. Germline V CDR1 and CDR2: SQVTM, ANQGSEA. The chain's CDR3 is CSVEFRGGEQYF. DNA of the CDR3: TGCAGCGTTGAATTTCGGGGGGGAGAGCAGTACTTC.

This clone showed up just once. The CDR3 here is CASSQDSPLLSGTGGYEQYF. CDR3 coding DNA: TGCGCCAGCAGCCAAGATTCTCCACTTTTATCCGGGACAGGAGGCTACGAGCAGTACTTC. V is TRBV4-3 and J is TRBJ2-7; 8 bases map to TRBD1. J lost 3 bases, V lost 0 bases, and 19 bases had no gene match. The V gene's germline CDR1 is LGHNA and CDR2 YSLEER. The CDR3 covers 20 residues.